The following is a T cell receptor beta chain sequence with its context. A much more abundant neighbour one base away suggests this may be a read error. This specimen comes from a study of Graves' ophthalmopathy and Graves' hyperthyroidism. This CDR3 region has 14 residues. Germline assignment: CDR1 SEHNR and CDR2 FQNEAQ (reference sequence). The study amplified TCR beta CDR3 regions using RNA transcripts. The first round was an RT-PCR with HTBI primers, and the second round was a multiplex PCR. A single record per CDR3 protein comes from TCRdb applying MiXCR to the multiplex PCR reads. Among 450,000 to 600,000 distinct CDR3 sequences listed, approximately 37% were seen once.

The chain combines TRBV7-9 with TRBJ2-7, with D perhaps TRBD1 (5 bases). The receptor comes from an adult man with Graves' hyperthyroidism. Sequenced: peripheral blood or thyroid tissue (not recorded which). CDR3 residues: CASSRSDSYYEQYF. Here the CDR3 DNA reads TGCGCCAGCAGCCGAAGCGACAGTTATTACGAGCAGTACTTC.